These 13 T cell receptor beta chains share one sample of origin, sequenced in a study of blood T cell repertoires in COVID-19. The method was immunoSEQ multiplex PCR; TCRdb's version includes in-frame clones alone and lacks a portion of them. The sample lists 200,000 to 250,000 clones, less than 90% occurring once. Material for sequencing was peripheral blood. These receptors originate from a man in his 60s with acute or convalescent COVID-19.

This sequence joins TRBV7-2 and TRBJ2-7, with a weak D call TRBD2 (5 bases). Germline V gene data show CDR1 as SGHTA and CDR2 as FQGNSA. With 7 bases removed from V and 7 bases from J, the gap between germline ends came to 14 bases. The CDR3 is made up of 12 amino acids. Written as DNA, the CDR3 is TGTGCCAGCACCCCCCGTCGGGGAGAGCAGTACTTC. As protein: CASTPRRGEQYF.

In this sample, this clone turned up once. The genes are TRBV5-5 and TRBJ2-7; possibly TRBD2 for D (5 bases). Trimming left V 0 bases short and J 7 bases short, with 20 bases between. The CDR3 has 16 amino acids. Germline V gene lookup returns CDR1 SGHKS and CDR2 YYEKEE (reference sequence). CDR3 protein: CASSLGGAPGRGEQYF. CDR3 coding DNA: TGTGCCAGCAGCTTGGGCGGAGCCCCCGGACGAGGGGAGCAGTACTTC.

V and J are TRBV11-2 and TRBJ1-1, with TRBD1 matching over 9 bases. Trimming removed 5 bases from V and 7 bases from J; junction bases left unmatched: 8. The length of the CDR3 is 14 residues. The germline V gene encodes CDR1 SGHAT and CDR2 FQNNGV. The CDR3: CASSPPGTGNEAFF. The CDR3 DNA follows: TGTGCCAGCAGCCCCCCCGGGACAGGGAATGAAGCTTTCTTT.

The V call is TRBV6-5, the J call TRBJ1-3, with a possible D match to TRBD1 (5 bases). V lost 7 bases and J 7 bases, leaving 17 bases between the germline ends. The CDR3 is 14 amino acids. Germline V CDR1 and CDR2: MNHEY, SVGAGI. CDR3 in DNA: TGTGCCAGCAACTCCGGACAAACGGAGAACACCATATATTTT. Amino acid sequence: CASNSGQTENTIYF.

Here the CDR3 DNA reads TGTGCCAGCAGTTTATCGCTCGGACTAGCGGACACCGGGGAGCTGTTTTTT. Translated, it gives CASSLSLGLADTGELFF. The rearrangement links TRBV28 to TRBJ2-2, with 10 bases matching TRBD2. The trim removed 1 base at V and 3 bases at J, leaving 5 bases unmatched. The CDR3 is 17 amino acids. CDR1 is MDHEN and CDR2 is SYDVKM in the germline V gene.

This clone showed up just once. This sequence joins TRBV7-3 and TRBJ1-1; 9 nucleotides align to TRBD1. The CDR3 is 15 amino acids. The V segment lost 5 bases and the J segment 0 bases; nucleotides outside the gene matches: 4. From germline, CDR1 is SGHTA and CDR2 FQGTGA. The CDR3 protein is CASSPGTGLNTEAFF. CDR3 bases: TGTGCCAGCAGCCCAGGGACAGGGCTGAACACTGAAGCTTTCTTT.

V gene TRBV15 combines with J gene TRBJ2-2, with 7 nucleotides matching TRBD1. With 2 bases clipped from V and 6 bases from J, the junction kept 9 bases outside the gene matches. CDR3 length: 16 amino acids. Germline values: CDR1 LNHNV, CDR2 YYDKDF (reference sequence). The chain's CDR3 is CATSRYKITGAGELFF. In nucleotides, the CDR3 is TGTGCCACCAGCAGATACAAAATAACAGGGGCCGGGGAGCTGTTTTTT.

As DNA, the CDR3 is TGTGCCAGCAGCGTAGAGTCGGGACAGGGGGAGACCCAGTACTTC. It is translated as CASSVESGQGETQYF. The chain combines TRBV9 with TRBJ2-5; 10 bases align to TRBD1. Germline V CDR1 and CDR2: SGDLS, YYNGEE. V shed 0 bases and J 5 bases; nucleotides not matched to a gene: 4. The CDR3 is 15 residues long.

CDR3: CASSLGAGVGTGELFF. DNA for the CDR3: TGTGCCAGCAGCTTGGGAGCGGGAGTGGGTACCGGGGAGCTGTTTTTT. The chain carries TRBV11-1 and TRBJ2-2, with 8 bases lining up with TRBD2. The V gene's germline CDR1 is SGHAT and CDR2 FQDESV (reference sequence). This CDR3 is 16 amino acids long. V trimming: 3 bases; J trimming: 5 bases; junction bases outside the gene matches: 8.

This sequence joins TRBV10-3 and TRBJ2-2; TRBD1 matches at 8 bases. J was trimmed by 1 base and V by 5 bases; bases with no gene match: 6. CDR1 is ENHRY, CDR2 SYGVKD, per germline. The CDR3 loop spans 16 amino acids. In DNA, the CDR3 is TGTGCCATCAGTCCCTCCGGGACAGGGAACACCGGGGAGCTGTTTTTT. This codes for CAISPSGTGNTGELFF.

The sample holds one count of this clone. This chain uses TRBV29-1 with TRBJ1-5; possible D gene TRBD1, 6 bases. Germline lookup yields CDR1 SQVTM and CDR2 ANQGSEA. With 3 bases removed from V and 10 bases from J, the gap between germline ends came to 16 bases. The CDR3 sequence is 13 residues long. CDR3 in DNA: TGCAGCGTTGACGGGGGGGGCGAAGGCCCCCAGCATTTT. It encodes CSVDGGGEGPQHF.

The chain uses TRBV12-3 or TRBV12-4 and TRBJ1-4; 9 bases are a match to TRBD1. There are 13 residues in the CDR3. Trimming cost V 4 bases and J 7 bases; bases outside gene matches: 1. The chain's CDR3 is CASSSGQGEKLFF. CDR3 sequence (DNA): TGTGCCAGCAGTTCGGGACAGGGTGAAAAACTGTTTTTT.

Turning to this clone: This specimen includes other DNA sequences encoding the same CDR3. The DNA of the CDR3 is TGCGCCAGCAGCTTGGACAGGGGGGAGACCCAGTACTTC. It codes for CASSLDRGETQYF. V is TRBV5-1 and J is TRBJ2-5; 8 bases are shared with TRBD1. The V segment lost 0 bases and the J segment 5 bases; nucleotides outside the gene matches: 0. The germline V gene has CDR1 SGHRS and CDR2 YFSETQ. This CDR3 is built from 13 residues.